Listed here are 23 T cell receptor beta chains from one sample, sequenced in a study of monozygotic twins with inflammatory bowel disease. Using the 5' RACE reads, TCRdb records one entry per CDR3 protein without DNA. Its clone listing holds a few hundred thousand distinct CDR3 sequences. The sample taken for sequencing was blood. The source of these receptors is a human donor with ulcerative colitis or Crohn's disease, or a healthy co-twin of an affected twin (not recorded which).

This chain joins TRBV5-5 and TRBJ2-1; absent DNA, TCRdb's TRBD2 call cannot be checked. Per germline, CDR1 SGHKS and CDR2 YYEKEE (reference sequence). This CDR3 spans 18 amino acids. The CDR3 spells CASSLLLTGGGVDNEQFF. Complete variable domain (other parts from reference TRBV5-5 and TRBJ2-1): DAGVTQSPTHLIKTRGQQVTLRCSPISGHKSVSWYQQVLGQGPQFIFQYYEKEERGRGNFPDRFSARQFPNYSSELNVNALLLGDSALYLCASSLLLTGGGVDNEQFFGPGTRLTVL.

This chain joins TRBV5-1 and TRBJ2-7; TCRdb's D call of TRBD1 is untestable without DNA. This CDR3 contains 14 residues. The V gene's germline CDR1 is SGHRS and CDR2 YFSETQ. The CDR3 region is CASSSQGSDYEQYF.

The chain joins TRBV20-1 to TRBJ2-1; TCRdb returns TRBD1, unconfirmable since there is no DNA. CDR3 length: 16 residues. Looked up from germline, CDR1 is DFQATT and CDR2 is SNEGSKA (reference sequence). The chain's CDR3 is CSAKSVGGSLFNEQFF.

The V call is TRBV12-3 or TRBV12-4, the J call TRBJ2-6. This CDR3 is built from 18 residues. CDR3 loop: CASSLDSHSLSGANVLTF.

The chain joins TRBV5-5 to TRBJ2-7; with no DNA, the TCRdb D assignment of TRBD1 cannot be verified. The CDR3 length is 14 residues. CDR1 is SGHKS and CDR2 is YYEKEE in the germline V gene (reference sequence). The CDR3 sequence is CASSLLGGSYEQYF.

The chain combines TRBV12-3 or TRBV12-4 with TRBJ2-7; TCRdb's assignment of TRBD2 cannot be checked, as there is no DNA. The CDR3 is 14 amino acids. CDR3 in amino acids: CASSPRGTLYEQYF.

The V gene is TRBV6-2 or TRBV6-3, the J gene TRBJ2-7. Germline CDR1 is MNHEY and CDR2 is SVGEGT. The CDR3 length is 14 residues. CDR3 amino acids: CASRTFGGYYEQYF.

The chain couples TRBV7-9 to TRBJ2-2; TCRdb reports TRBD1, a call that lacks DNA to check it against. The CDR3 contains 15 residues. The germline CDR1 and CDR2 sequences are SEHNR and FQNEAQ (reference sequence). The CDR3 reads CASSPGGIGAGELFF.

The V and J genes are TRBV2 and TRBJ2-1. The CDR3 contains 11 residues. CDR1 and CDR2 (germline): SNHLY, FYNNEI. The CDR3 is CASSGNNEQFF.

The gene calls are TRBV20-1 and TRBJ1-4; as DNA is missing, the TRBD1 call by TCRdb cannot be tested. Germline lookup yields CDR1 DFQATT and CDR2 SNEGSKA (reference sequence). There are 17 residues in the CDR3. CDR3 amino acids: CSARDFGQGARNEKLFF.

The rearrangement links TRBV7-8 to TRBJ2-1; TCRdb names TRBD1, which stays unverified in the absence of DNA. The germline CDR1 and CDR2 sequences are SGHVS and FQNEAQ. The CDR3 has 13 amino acids. The CDR3 loop is CASSTDSYNEQFF. The full variable domain, completed using reference TRBV7-8 and TRBJ2-1, is GAGVSQSPRYKVAKRGQDVALRCDPISGHVSLFWYQQALGQGPEFLTYFQNEAQLDKSGLPSDRFFAERPEGSVSTLKIQRTQQEDSAVYLCASSTDSYNEQFFGPGTRLTVL.

J is TRBJ2-5 and V is TRBV5-1. Per the germline V gene, CDR1 is SGHRS and CDR2 is YFSETQ. The CDR3 has 14 residues. The CDR3 loop is CASSLAPGEETQYF.

This chain joins TRBV20-1 and TRBJ2-5; the TRBD1 assignment by TCRdb is unverifiable without DNA. The germline V gene encodes CDR1 DFQATT and CDR2 SNEGSKA (reference sequence). CDR3 length equals 14 residues. The CDR3 is CSASLGGPRETQYF.

This sequence joins TRBV6-2 or TRBV6-3 and TRBJ2-3; TCRdb's D call, TRBD2, is unchecked because there is no DNA. Germline V gene data show CDR1 as MNHEY and CDR2 as SVGEGT. This CDR3 has 17 amino acids. The CDR3 protein is CASTYLRTSGSTDTQYF.

The gene calls are TRBV19 and TRBJ1-1; TCRdb's D call of TRBD1 is untestable without DNA. Germline assignment: CDR1 LNHDA and CDR2 SQIVND (reference sequence). CDR3 length: 16 amino acids. This CDR3 reads CASTLVQGRLNTEAFF.

The V call is TRBV3-1, the J call TRBJ1-1. The CDR3 has 15 residues. Germline CDR1 LGHDT, CDR2 YNNKEL (reference sequence). The CDR3 protein is CASSQDRRGNTEAFF.

This CDR3 reads CASSGAGAGSPLHF. V usage is TRBV5-1 and J usage is TRBJ1-6; TCRdb outputs TRBD1, but without DNA this stays unchecked. This CDR3 is built from 14 residues. Germline V gene sequence: CDR1 SGHRS, CDR2 YFSETQ.

V gene TRBV9 combines with J gene TRBJ2-6. In germline, CDR1 is SGDLS, CDR2 YYNGEE. This CDR3 has 16 residues. The CDR3 protein is CASNRLGLSGANVLTF.

J is TRBJ1-4 and V is TRBV3-1. From germline, CDR1 is LGHDT and CDR2 YNNKEL (reference sequence). The CDR3 is 12 residues long. The CDR3 reads CASSHTEEKLFF.

V gene TRBV2 combines with J gene TRBJ2-3. Germline V gene lookup returns CDR1 SNHLY and CDR2 FYNNEI. The CDR3 is 15 residues long. CDR3 in amino acids: CASRPMLSSTDTQYF.

This sequence joins TRBV15 and TRBJ1-3. The CDR3 contains 15 residues. Germline CDR1 and CDR2: LNHNV and YYDKDF (reference sequence). The CDR3 reads CATSRPDLSGNTIYF.

This chain connects TRBV7-9 to TRBJ1-1; TCRdb returns TRBD1, unconfirmable since there is no DNA. CDR1 and CDR2 from the germline V gene are SEHNR and FQNEAQ (reference sequence). CDR3 length equals 15 residues. This chain's CDR3 is CASSLRTGLALGAFF.

The rearrangement links TRBV7-2 to TRBJ2-5. CDR3 length equals 13 residues. Germline V CDR1 and CDR2: SGHTA, FQGNSA. The CDR3 sequence is CASSLGPEETQYF.